This T cell receptor (beta chain) was identified in a study of blood T cell repertoires in COVID-19. Germline CDR1 and CDR2: SGHDN and FVKESK. The CDR3 is 13 amino acids. V was shortened by 0 bases and J by 13 bases, with 16 bases between the two germline ends. Profiling relied on immunoSEQ multiplex PCR, and the TCRdb table lists in-frame clones only, not all of them. The sample records about 200,000 clones, approximately 90% being singletons. Participants' own reports of clinical history determined their cohort assignment. The source is a man aged 30 to 39 who had recovered from COVID-19. Sequenced material: PBMCs or T cells enriched from blood (not recorded which). The J gene is TRBJ2-7, the V gene TRBV14, with D unclear. The CDR3 DNA reads TGTGCCAGCAGCCAAGATATCAGTTTAAATAGCTACTTC. This sequence encodes CASSQDISLNSYF.